This TCR beta chain was identified in a study of CD8 T cells in ankylosing spondylitis. TCRdb passed the 5' RACE reads through MiXCR, listing each CDR3 protein once. The sample records approximately 540,000 distinct CDR3 sequences, 12% being singletons. Study-wide results and caveats: Existing reports had already noted some motif variants in reactive arthritis synovial fluid and blood. Disease-associated clones were reportedly significantly overrepresented in matched ankylosing spondylitis synovial fluid. A TCR beta motif of 8 or 9 highly homologous variants appeared characteristic of ankylosing spondylitis blood. Disease-linked clones bore a CD8+ phenotype, appearing relatively rarely in peripheral blood.

This clonotype was seen a few times. The antigen is undetermined. Source material: blood, either unsorted or a sorted T cell fraction (not recorded which). The TCR originated in a male donor with ankylosing spondylitis.

CDR3 DNA: TGTGCCACCAGTGATTTCTCCTCAACCTACAATGAGCAGTTCTTC. It codes for CATSDFSSTYNEQFF. The rearrangement uses TRBV24-1 and TRBJ2-1; D unresolved. Trimming removed 1 base from V and 2 bases from J, with 8 bases in between. CDR1 is KGHDR and CDR2 is SFDVKD in the germline V gene. The CDR3 loop spans 15 amino acids.